A selection of T cell receptor beta chains follows, all from one sample in a study of early T cells in non-severe SARS-CoV-2 infection. TCRdb recomputed calls from the 5' RACE reads with MiXCR, one row per CDR3 protein. The data contain roughly 80,000 distinct CDR3 sequences, about 16% of them singletons. The specimen was whole blood. The receptor set was obtained from an adult who was a healthcare worker with PCR-confirmed SARS-CoV-2 infection or an uninfected control (not recorded which). Each CDR3 is given with its conserved first and last residue. The D gene is left open where the match is weak. The listing skips clone size in some rows; elsewhere it reads once, few, many or a size class.

J gene,V gene,D gene,CDR3 length,clone size,CDR3 DNA,CDR3 protein
TRBJ2-5,TRBV7-3,-,14,-,TGTGCCAGCAGCCTCAACGGGACCCCACGGACCCAGTACTTC,CASSLNGTPRTQYF
TRBJ2-3,TRBV20-1,-,14,few,TGCAGTGCTAGTCTCACAACCCAAACAGATACGCAGTATTTT,CSASLTTQTDTQYF
TRBJ2-6,TRBV3-1,-,18,-,TGTGCCAGCAGCCAACCATACCTGGAATTCTCTGGGGCCAACGTCCTGACTTTC,CASSQPYLEFSGANVLTF
TRBJ2-1,TRBV11-2,TRBD2,17,few,TGTGCCAGCACCGGGACTAGCGGGCGCGGAACCTACAATGAGCAGTTCTTC,CASTGTSGRGTYNEQFF
TRBJ1-4,TRBV20-1,-,14,few,TGCAGTGCTAGAGAGGACACATTTAATGAAAAACTGTTTTTT,CSAREDTFNEKLFF
TRBJ2-5,TRBV12-3/TRBV12-4,-,15,-,TGTGCCAGCAGTTTGCTCGAGCGTTTTGGAGAGACCCAGTACTTC,CASSLLERFGETQYF
TRBJ1-5,TRBV11-2,-,15,-,TGTGCCAGCAGCTTAGACGGATATAGCAATCAGCCCCAGCATTTT,CASSLDGYSNQPQHF
TRBJ1-1,TRBV12-3/TRBV12-4,TRBD1,13,few,TGTGCCAGCAGTGGACAGGGAAGCACTGAAGCTTTCTTT,CASSGQGSTEAFF
TRBJ2-3,TRBV19,TRBD2,13,many,TGTGCCAGCGGACTAGACGGGGACGATACGCAGTATTTT,CASGLDGDDTQYF
TRBJ2-3,TRBV18,-,16,-,TGTGCCAGCTCACTTTCCCAGGCTTCTAGCACAGATACGCAGTATTTT,CASSLSQASSTDTQYF
TRBJ2-1,TRBV3-1,TRBD2,15,few,TGTGCCTCCCATCCAAGCGGGAGGCTTTACAATGAGCAGTTCTTC,CASHPSGRLYNEQFF
TRBJ2-7,TRBV29-1,TRBD1,11,-,TGCAGCGGTGGACAGGCCTACGAGCAGTACTTC,CSGGQAYEQYF
TRBJ1-1,TRBV12-3/TRBV12-4,-,14,-,TGTGCCAGCAGTGCGCGGGGGCGGAACACTGAAGCTTTCTTT,CASSARGRNTEAFF
TRBJ1-6,TRBV4-1,-,15,-,TGCGCCAGCAGCCAAGTAGCGACGGATAATTCACCCCTCCACTTT,CASSQVATDNSPLHF
TRBJ2-7,TRBV29-1,TRBD1,11,-,TGCAGCGCCCGGGACAGGGGCGAGCAGTACTTC,CSARDRGEQYF
TRBJ2-1,TRBV20-1,-,14,-,TGCAGTGCTCGAAGAGGGGGCTCCTACAATGAGCAGTTCTTC,CSARRGGSYNEQFF
TRBJ1-6,TRBV20-1,-,13,-,TGCAGTGCTCCCGCAGGGTATAATTCACCCCTCCACTTT,CSAPAGYNSPLHF
TRBJ2-3,TRBV9,-,9,-,TGTGCCAGCAGCGGTACGCAGTATTTT,CASSGTQYF
TRBJ2-1,TRBV2,TRBD2,19,-,TGTGCCAGCAGTGAAGCGCTTTCGGGACTAGCGGGCCCCCACAATGAGCAGTTCTTC,CASSEALSGLAGPHNEQFF
TRBJ2-3,TRBV9,-,15,-,TGTGCCAGCAGCGTGCTCGGGGGGCCGACAGATACGCAGTATTTT,CASSVLGGPTDTQYF
TRBJ1-5,TRBV7-9,-,16,few,TGTGCCAGCAGCTTAGGGGCAGGGGTTAAAAATCAGCCCCAGCATTTT,CASSLGAGVKNQPQHF
TRBJ1-6,TRBV6-5,-,13,few,TGTGCCAGCAACCTTGTGGATGGTTCACCCCTCCACTTT,CASNLVDGSPLHF
TRBJ1-4,TRBV12-3/TRBV12-4,-,12,-,TGTGCCAGCAGTGAGGGGTCGGGAAAACTGTTTTTT,CASSEGSGKLFF
TRBJ1-6,TRBV7-9,-,17,few,TGTGCCAGCAGCTTAGCGGATAGGGGGTTCGGTAATTCACCCCTCCACTTT,CASSLADRGFGNSPLHF
TRBJ1-2,TRBV7-9,-,14,-,TGTGCCAGCAGTGGGATCAGGGGATTAGATGGCTACACCTTC,CASSGIRGLDGYTF
TRBJ2-3,TRBV20-1,-,14,few,TGCAGTGCTAGAGATATGGCCAGCACAGATACGCAGTATTTT,CSARDMASTDTQYF
TRBJ2-1,TRBV29-1,-,13,many,TGCAGCGGGGAAGGTCAGTATTCTCATGAGCAGTTCTTC,CSGEGQYSHEQFF
TRBJ1-2,TRBV3-1,-,15,many,TGTGCCAGCAGCCAAGAGGGAGTGTCCTTCGGGGGCTACACCTTC,CASSQEGVSFGGYTF
TRBJ2-2,TRBV6-4,TRBD2,16,many,TGTGCCAGCAGCATCACAGCGGGAGCGGGCACCGGGGAGCTGTTTTTT,CASSITAGAGTGELFF
TRBJ2-3,TRBV7-9,-,14,few,TGTGCCAGCAGCTTCAGCGGAATCACAGATACGCAGTATTTT,CASSFSGITDTQYF
TRBJ1-2,TRBV5-1,-,13,few,TGCGCCAGCAGCTTGGACAGGTACTATGGCTACACCTTC,CASSLDRYYGYTF
TRBJ2-5,TRBV29-1,-,12,-,TGCAGCCCCGATAGGCAGGGGGAGACCCAGTACTTC,CSPDRQGETQYF
TRBJ1-6,TRBV20-1,TRBD1,15,few,TGCAGTGCTAGTTGGTTGGAGGGGGCGAATTCACCCCTCCACTTT,CSASWLEGANSPLHF
TRBJ1-1,TRBV7-2,-,13,-,TGTGCCAGCAGCTCCCAGGGAACCGTGGAGTTTTTCTTT,CASSSQGTVEFFF
TRBJ1-5,TRBV10-3,TRBD1,14,many,TGTGCCATCAGGGGGACAGGGGATAATCAGCCCCAGCATTTT,CAIRGTGDNQPQHF
TRBJ1-6,TRBV5-6,-,14,once,TGTGCCAGCAGCTCCGCCCTTGGAGATTCACCCCTCCACTTT,CASSSALGDSPLHF
TRBJ1-5,TRBV7-6,-,13,many,TGTGCCAGCAGCTCCAAACGCAATCAGCCCCAGCATTTT,CASSSKRNQPQHF
TRBJ2-3,TRBV30,-,15,few,TGTGCCTGGAGTAGGGGGACATCTCGCACAGATACGCAGTATTTT,CAWSRGTSRTDTQYF
TRBJ2-3,TRBV6-5,-,16,few,TGTGCCAGCAGTTTCCTAGCGTCGCTTCTCCCAGATACGCAGTATTTT,CASSFLASLLPDTQYF
TRBJ2-1,TRBV4-1,-,12,many,TGCGCCAGCAGCCAAGGTGGCAATGAGCAGTTCTTC,CASSQGGNEQFF
TRBJ2-2,TRBV2,-,15,once,TGCGCCAGCAGGGGGACTTCAGTGAACACCGGGGAGCTGTTTTTT,CASRGTSVNTGELFF
TRBJ2-1,TRBV7-9,TRBD2,15,-,TGTGCCAGCAGCCCCCCAAAACTAGCGGGGAATGAGCAGTTCTTC,CASSPPKLAGNEQFF
TRBJ1-6,TRBV6-6,TRBD1,16,many,TGTGCCAGCAGTTGGGACAGGGAGCCTGAGTATTCACCCCTCCACTTT,CASSWDREPEYSPLHF
TRBJ2-2,TRBV6-6,-,15,few,TGTGCCAGCAGTCGATGGGCCCAGAACACCGGGGAGCTGTTTTTT,CASSRWAQNTGELFF
TRBJ2-2,TRBV11-2,-,12,few,TGTGCCAGCAGCCCTGGGGCCGGGGAGCTGTTTTTT,CASSPGAGELFF
TRBJ1-5,TRBV20-1,-,14,few,TGCAGTGCTACCCCAGGGAGTAGCAATCAGCCCCAGCATTTT,CSATPGSSNQPQHF
TRBJ1-3,TRBV5-1,-,14,-,TGCGCCAGCAGCCAAGGGGGCTCTGGAAACACCATATATTTT,CASSQGGSGNTIYF
TRBJ2-7,TRBV7-9,TRBD2,15,-,TGTGCCAGCTCTTCGAGCGGGGTCTCACTGGGGGAGCAGTACTTC,CASSSSGVSLGEQYF
TRBJ1-1,TRBV20-1,-,15,-,TGCAGTGCTAGAGATCAAGCCAGCGTGAACACTGAAGCTTTCTTT,CSARDQASVNTEAFF
TRBJ1-2,TRBV29-1,TRBD1,13,few,TGCAGCGTTACGCCGGGACAGGAGTATGGCTACACCTTC,CSVTPGQEYGYTF
TRBJ2-1,TRBV12-3/TRBV12-4,-,14,-,TGTGCCAGCAGCCCAGGGGACCCCTACAATGAGCAGTTCTTC,CASSPGDPYNEQFF
TRBJ2-1,TRBV6-5,-,11,-,TGTGCCAGCAGCGACACCAATGAGCAGTTCTTC,CASSDTNEQFF
TRBJ2-1,TRBV5-1,TRBD2,15,-,TGCGCCAGCAGCTTGGGAGGTAGCGGGAATGCGGAGCAGTTCTTC,CASSLGGSGNAEQFF
TRBJ2-1,TRBV19,-,15,-,TGTGCCAGTAGTATAGGCAGCGGATCCTACAATGAGCAGTTCTTC,CASSIGSGSYNEQFF
TRBJ1-5,TRBV2,-,16,many,TGTGCCAGCAGTGAAGCAGTAGCCTTTAGCAATCAGCCCCAGCATTTT,CASSEAVAFSNQPQHF
TRBJ2-7,TRBV12-3/TRBV12-4,-,12,-,TGTGCCAGCAGTTTAGGGGTAGGCGAGCAGTACTTC,CASSLGVGEQYF
TRBJ1-4,TRBV6-6,-,13,-,TGTGCCAGCAGCTCACAGGTTTTTGAAAAACTGTTTTTT,CASSSQVFEKLFF
TRBJ1-1,TRBV20-1,-,13,-,TGCAGTGTTCCCGGGGAATTGGTTGATGAAGCTTTCTTT,CSVPGELVDEAFF
TRBJ2-2,TRBV7-8,-,17,-,TGTGCCAGCAGGGAGACAGGTCCTAAGACGTTTCCCGGGGAGCTGTTTTTT,CASRETGPKTFPGELFF
TRBJ2-3,TRBV3-2,-,16,-,TGTGCCAGCAGCCACAGACAGGGCCCCAATACGAATACGCAGTATTTT,CASSHRQGPNTNTQYF